A single sample is the source of the 25 T cell receptor beta chains below, sequenced in a study of blood T cell repertoires in COVID-19 (dated by TCRdb to the early 2020s). The method was the immunoSEQ multiplex PCR assay. TCRdb limited this immuneACCESS table to in-frame rearrangements with V and J called. A share of clones is missing; checked studies link under half to unresolved V genes, and the rest is unexplained. In all, the sample holds roughly 220,000 clones, and about 81% of those were seen once. The ten largest clones take up over 7% of the sample. The specimen sequenced was peripheral blood. The receptors originated from a woman over 75 with COVID-19, enrolled during active disease.

This chain uses TRBV11-3 with TRBJ2-3; 7 bases map to TRBD2. V gave up 4 bases and J gave up 2 bases; unmatched junction bases: 12. This CDR3 region has 17 residues. CDR1 SGHNT and CDR2 YENEEA come from the germline V gene. The CDR3 DNA reads as TGTGCCAGCAGCTCGGGCGAGAGCGGGGTGTACACAGATACGCAGTATTTT. It encodes CASSSGESGVYTDTQYF.

The chain combines TRBV5-1 with TRBJ1-5, with 10 bases aligning to TRBD1. This CDR3 region has 17 residues. From germline, CDR1 is SGHRS and CDR2 YFSETQ. The trim removed 10 bases at V and 0 bases at J, leaving 13 bases unmatched. In nucleotides, the CDR3 is TGCGCCGTACGAGGGACAGGGGAAGCCTATAGCAATCAGCCCCAGCATTTT. Encoded protein: CAVRGTGEAYSNQPQHF. Filled out from reference TRBV5-1 and TRBJ1-5, the complete variable domain reads KAGVTQTPRYLIKTRGQQVTLSCSPISGHRSVSWYQQTPGQGLQFLFEYFSETQRNKGNFPGRFSGRQFSNSRSEMNVSTLELGDSALYLCAVRGTGEAYSNQPQHFGDGTRLSIL.

The chain has TRBV5-1 and TRBJ2-3; no reliable D call. The CDR3 consists of 15 residues. Looked up from germline, CDR1 is SGHRS and CDR2 is YFSETQ. V was shortened by 0 bases and J by 0 bases, with 8 bases between the two germline ends. The CDR3 DNA reads as TGCGCCAGCAGCTTGGACAGAGCTAGCACAGATACGCAGTATTTT. Residues: CASSLDRASTDTQYF.

The J gene is TRBJ2-1, the V gene TRBV28; D is unresolved. This CDR3 comprises 10 residues. Germline CDR1 is MDHEN and CDR2 is SYDVKM. The germline V and J ends were trimmed by 3 bases and 10 bases, with 4 bases remaining between them. CDR3 sequence: CASSLREQFF. The CDR3 DNA reads TGTGCCAGCAGTTTGAGAGAGCAGTTCTTC.

The chain couples TRBV12-3 or TRBV12-4 to TRBJ1-5; 7 bases fit TRBD1. This CDR3 comprises 13 residues. V shed 5 bases and J 6 bases; nucleotides not matched to a gene: 4. CDR3: CASSLDRVQPQHF. The CDR3 DNA follows: TGTGCCAGCAGTCTAGACAGGGTTCAGCCCCAGCATTTT.

The chain recombines TRBV20-1 with TRBJ1-5; no reliable D call. CDR1 DFQATT and CDR2 SNEGSKA come from the germline V gene (reference sequence). CDR3 length: 13 amino acids. Trimming shortened V by 3 bases and J by 8 bases, and 14 bases separated the two germline ends. CDR3 sequence: CSASGTEKEPQHF. CDR3 DNA sequence: TGCAGTGCTAGTGGCACAGAAAAGGAGCCCCAGCATTTT.

The V call is TRBV29-1, the J call TRBJ1-2; D call uncertain. CDR1 is SQVTM and CDR2 is ANQGSEA in the germline V gene. The CDR3 length is 18 residues. Between the trimmed V and J ends, which lost 4 bases and 3 bases, there was a span of 27 bases. The CDR3 region is CSVAAPKPGVFTDYGYTF. Written as DNA, the CDR3 is TGCAGCGTTGCAGCCCCCAAACCCGGGGTTTTTACGGACTATGGCTACACCTTC.

The J gene is TRBJ2-5, the V gene TRBV29-1; 9 bases line up with TRBD1. CDR3 length: 15 amino acids. Germline V gene data show CDR1 as SQVTM and CDR2 as ANQGSEA. After removal of 3 bases from V and 0 bases from J, the junction contained 5 bases not matched to a gene. CDR3 residues: CSVDAGTGNQETQYF. The CDR3 DNA follows: TGCAGCGTTGATGCCGGGACAGGGAACCAAGAGACCCAGTACTTC.

This clone was detected only a few times. The rearrangement uses TRBV3-1 (or the pseudogene TRBV3-2) and TRBJ1-1; D might be TRBD1 (5 bases). The germline V gene has CDR1 LGHDT and CDR2 YNNKEL (reference sequence). This CDR3 comprises 12 residues. The V gene lost 3 bases and the J gene lost 11 bases, with 13 bases spanning the gap. The DNA for the CDR3 is TGTGCCAGCAGCCAGGGGCTACGTGGGGCTTTCTTT. The encoded protein is CASSQGLRGAFF.

The chain has TRBV6-5 and TRBJ1-5; 8 bases fit TRBD1. The CDR3 loop spans 15 amino acids. In germline, CDR1 is MNHEY, CDR2 SVGAGI. The V gene end was trimmed by 8 bases and the J gene end by 4 bases; junction bases not matched to a gene: 10. CDR3 nucleotides: TGTGCCAGCGGGCAGAGGGACAGGAGAAATCAGCCCCAGCATTTT. This translates into CASGQRDRRNQPQHF.

V usage is TRBV21-1 and J usage is TRBJ2-3; TRBD1, the table's D call, was not compared with the DNA. TRBV21-1 is a pseudogene segment. The length of the CDR3 is 16 residues. The CDR3 nucleotides read TGTGCCAGCAGCAAAGAAGGCAGGGCGAACACAGATACGCAGTATTTT. As protein: CASSKEGRANTDTQYF.

The chain uses TRBV24-1 and TRBJ1-4, with 8 nucleotides matching TRBD1. Germline CDR1 reads KGHDR; CDR2 reads SFDVKD. The CDR3 consists of 14 residues. The V and J ends lost 4 bases and 5 bases, in that order; junction bases with no gene match: 2. The CDR3 spells CATSETGANEKLFF. The CDR3 bases are TGTGCCACCAGTGAGACAGGGGCAAATGAAAAACTGTTTTTT.

J is TRBJ1-1 and V is TRBV10-3; D gene uncertain. The CDR3 runs to 12 residues. The germline V gene has CDR1 ENHRY and CDR2 SYGVKD. The CDR3 DNA sequence: TGTGCTGCGGAGGACGGCAACACTGAAGCTTTCTTT. Translation gives CAAEDGNTEAFF.

The chain uses TRBV6-5 and TRBJ1-2; D is undetermined. Germline V gives CDR1 MNHEY, CDR2 SVGAGI. The CDR3 has 14 residues. Trimming removed 6 bases from V and 0 bases from J, with 11 bases in between. CDR3 DNA: TGTGCCAGCAGGAGGACTGATCCTAACTATGGCTACACCTTC. Translating it yields CASRRTDPNYGYTF.

The J gene is TRBJ1-1, the V gene TRBV5-1; 8 bases line up with TRBD1. The CDR3 is made up of 15 amino acids. CDR1 is SGHRS and CDR2 is YFSETQ in the germline V gene. The V gene end was trimmed by 4 bases and the J gene end by 0 bases; junction bases not matched to a gene: 5. The CDR3 DNA sequence: TGCGCCAGCAGCCCGGGACAGGCCATGAACACTGAAGCTTTCTTT. Translating gives CASSPGQAMNTEAFF.

The genes are TRBV7-2 and TRBJ2-3; 8 bases agree with TRBD2. V lost 5 bases, J lost 1 base, and 5 bases stayed unmatched. Germline V gene sequence: CDR1 SGHTA, CDR2 FQGNSA. The CDR3 has 15 residues. The CDR3 reads CASSKAGGGTDTQYF. As DNA, the CDR3 is TGTGCCAGCAGCAAGGCCGGGGGGGGCACAGATACGCAGTATTTT.

The chain has TRBV7-2 and TRBJ1-3, with 11 bases matching TRBD1. The germline gives CDR1 SGHTA, CDR2 FQGNSA. The CDR3 contains 14 residues. V lost 1 base and J lost 16; bases outside the gene matches: 9. The CDR3 region is CASSLVEGTGGAYF. In DNA form, the CDR3 reads TGTGCCAGCAGCTTAGTCGAAGGGACAGGGGGTGCGTATTTT. Full variable domain (remainder filled in from reference TRBV7-2 and TRBJ1-3): GAGVSQSPSNKVTEKGKDVELRCDPISGHTALYWYRQSLGQGLEFLIYFQGNSAPDKSGLPSDRFSAERTGGSVSTLTIQRTQQEDSAVYLCASSLVEGTGGAYFGEGSWLTVV.

The chain has TRBV10-2 and TRBJ2-3; D possibly corresponds to TRBD1 (5 bases). Germline assignment: CDR1 WSHSY and CDR2 SAAADI. V was pared by 6 bases and J by 7 bases, with 8 bases between. The CDR3 contains 11 residues. The CDR3 here is CASRQGYTQYF. The CDR3 DNA follows: TGCGCCAGCAGGCAGGGATATACGCAGTATTTT.

DNA for the CDR3: TGTGCCAGCAGACGCGCGGCGAACACCGGGGAGCTGTTTTTT. Its protein product is CASRRAANTGELFF. J is TRBJ2-2 and V is TRBV6-5, with D unclear. This CDR3 spans 14 amino acids. Trimming cost V 6 bases and J 0 bases, with 8 bases left between them. CDR1 is MNHEY, CDR2 SVGAGI, per germline.

This chain joins TRBV6-6 and TRBJ1-1; D is unresolved. Germline V gene data show CDR1 as MNHNY and CDR2 as SVGAGI (reference sequence). The V end was cut by 4 bases, the J end by 6 bases, with 9 bases between. The CDR3 contains 12 residues. The CDR3 DNA follows: TGTGCCAGCAGTTTGATCGGAGCTGAAGCTTTCTTT. As protein: CASSLIGAEAFF.

The gene calls are TRBV11-2 and TRBJ2-2; D gene unclear. In germline, CDR1 is SGHAT, CDR2 FQNNGV. This CDR3 comprises 12 residues. V was shortened by 3 bases and J by 6 bases, with 5 bases between the two germline ends. The CDR3 spells CASSFIPGELFF. DNA for the CDR3: TGTGCCAGCAGCTTCATCCCCGGGGAGCTGTTTTTT.

The V and J genes are TRBV3-1 (or the pseudogene TRBV3-2) and TRBJ2-7; 10 bases map to TRBD2. Germline CDR1 LGHDT, CDR2 YNNKEL (reference sequence). The CDR3 consists of 14 residues. J was trimmed by 3 bases and V by 4 bases; bases with no gene match: 3. The CDR3 bases are TGTGCCAGCAGCCGACTAGCGGGCATCTACGAGCAGTACTTC. Protein sequence: CASSRLAGIYEQYF.

The chain has TRBV14 and TRBJ1-1; 7 bases line up with TRBD1. Germline assignment: CDR1 SGHDN and CDR2 FVKESK. V shed 0 bases and J 7 bases; nucleotides not matched to a gene: 8. CDR3 size: 15 residues. In DNA, the CDR3 is TGTGCCAGCAGCCAAGATCGGATAGGGGGCGGTGAAGCTTTCTTT. The encoded protein is CASSQDRIGGGEAFF.

The chain employs TRBV6-1 and TRBJ1-2; possible D gene TRBD1, 5 bases. Per the germline V gene, CDR1 is MNHNS and CDR2 is SASEGT. The CDR3 sequence is 15 residues long. Trimming shortened V by 3 bases and J by 4 bases, and 15 bases separated the two germline ends. The CDR3 loop reads CASSEFPQGGYGYTF. CDR3 DNA sequence: TGTGCCAGCAGTGAGTTCCCTCAGGGAGGCTATGGCTACACCTTC.

V and J are TRBV5-4 and TRBJ2-5; the D gene is possibly TRBD2 (7 bases). The V end lost 8 bases, the J end lost 1 base, and 18 bases lay between the germline ends. Per the germline V gene, CDR1 is SGHNT and CDR2 is YYREEE (reference sequence). This CDR3 is 15 amino acids long. Here the CDR3 reads CASKRGGSSQETQYF. The CDR3 DNA is TGTGCCAGTAAAAGGGGGGGGAGTAGCCAAGAGACCCAGTACTTC.